The clone carrying this T cell receptor beta chain was seen repeatedly, ten times or more. This specimen belongs to a study of T cells in Graves' hyperthyroidism and ophthalmopathy. Study context: Any treatment followed the collection of peripheral blood at initial diagnosis.

TCR beta CDR3 sequences were amplified from RNA transcripts. First-round RT-PCR targeting the TCR CDR3 was performed with the HTBI primer set. MiXCR, applied by TCRdb to the multiplex PCR reads, yields one record per CDR3 protein. The repertoire holds some 440,000 distinct CDR3 sequences, with around 14% as singletons. V dropped 6 bases and J dropped 2; count of bases not matched to a gene: 13. The CDR3 covers 17 residues. Looked up from germline, CDR1 is MDHEN and CDR2 is SYDVKM. Fresh 10 ml peripheral blood yielded PBMCs. This clonotype was sampled from a woman aged 18-30 years with Graves' hyperthyroidism. Sequencing was done on a sample of blood. The rearrangement uses TRBV28 and TRBJ1-2; TRBD1 matches at 9 bases. The CDR3 nucleotides are TGTGCCAGCAGGGGTCCGGGACAGGGTTTCCAAAACTATGGCTACACCTTC. It translates to CASRGPGQGFQNYGYTF.